This TCR beta chain was identified in a study of T cell responses to AZD1222 COVID-19 vaccine. Study results and limitations: When two AZD1222 doses had been given, Spike-specific TCR breadth and depth rose. White British people made up most donors, females outnumbered males, and clonal diversity was possibly underestimated. Repertoires in all cases were sampled only once the peak T cell response had passed.

Clones were read by immunoSEQ multiplex PCR, and TCRdb kept only the in-frame ones, dropping some. This sample has approximately 120,000 clones, with about nine tenths found just once. V was pared by 10 bases and J by 5 bases, with 11 bases between. The CDR3 consists of 12 residues. Germline lookup yields CDR1 ENHRY and CDR2 SYGVKD. Points on this clone: Its antigen is unknown.

This sample comprised peripheral blood, obtained on day 0 of AZD1222 vaccination. The sequence was obtained from an adult in good health. The gene calls are TRBV10-3 and TRBJ1-4; D might be TRBD1 (6 bases). The CDR3 nucleotides read TGTGCCACCGGACAGCCAAATGAAAAACTGTTTTTT. This translates into CATGQPNEKLFF.